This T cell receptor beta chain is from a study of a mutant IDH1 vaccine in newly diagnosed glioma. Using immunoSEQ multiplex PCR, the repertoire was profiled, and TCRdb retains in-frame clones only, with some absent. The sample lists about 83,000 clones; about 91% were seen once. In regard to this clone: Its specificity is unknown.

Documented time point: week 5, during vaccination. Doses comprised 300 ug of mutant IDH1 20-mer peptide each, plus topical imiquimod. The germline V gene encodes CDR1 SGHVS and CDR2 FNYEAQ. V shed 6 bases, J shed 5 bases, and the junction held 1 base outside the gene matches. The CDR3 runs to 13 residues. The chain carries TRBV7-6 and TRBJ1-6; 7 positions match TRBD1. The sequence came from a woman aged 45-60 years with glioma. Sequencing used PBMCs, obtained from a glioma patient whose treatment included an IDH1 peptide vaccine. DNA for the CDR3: TGTGCCAGCAGGGGACAGAATAATTCACCCCTCCACTTT. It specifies CASRGQNNSPLHF. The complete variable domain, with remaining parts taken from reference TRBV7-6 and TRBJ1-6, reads GAGVSQSPRYKVTKRGQDVALRCDPISGHVSLYWYRQALGQGPEFLTYFNYEAQQDKSGLPNDRFSAERPEGSISTLTIQRTEQRDSAMYRCASRGQNNSPLHFGNGTRLTVT.